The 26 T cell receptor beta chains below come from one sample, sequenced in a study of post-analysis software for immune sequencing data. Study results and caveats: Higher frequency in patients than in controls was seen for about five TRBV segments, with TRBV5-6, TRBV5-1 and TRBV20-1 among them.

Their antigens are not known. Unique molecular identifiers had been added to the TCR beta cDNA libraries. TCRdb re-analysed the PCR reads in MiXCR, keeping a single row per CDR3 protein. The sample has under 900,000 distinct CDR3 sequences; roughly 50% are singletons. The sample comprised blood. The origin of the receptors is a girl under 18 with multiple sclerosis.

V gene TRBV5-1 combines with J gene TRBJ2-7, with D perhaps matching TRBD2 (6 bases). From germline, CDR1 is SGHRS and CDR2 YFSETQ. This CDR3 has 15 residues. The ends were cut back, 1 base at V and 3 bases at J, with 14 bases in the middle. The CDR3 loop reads CASSLRGRGIYEQYF. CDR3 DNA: TGCGCCAGCAGCTTGAGGGGCCGGGGGATCTACGAGCAGTACTTC.

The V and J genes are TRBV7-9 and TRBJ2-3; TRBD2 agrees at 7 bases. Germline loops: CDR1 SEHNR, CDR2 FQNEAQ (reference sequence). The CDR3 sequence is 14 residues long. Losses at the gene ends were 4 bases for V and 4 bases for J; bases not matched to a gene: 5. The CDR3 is CASSSRGWADTQYF. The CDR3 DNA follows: TGTGCCAGCAGCTCGCGGGGGTGGGCAGATACGCAGTATTTT.

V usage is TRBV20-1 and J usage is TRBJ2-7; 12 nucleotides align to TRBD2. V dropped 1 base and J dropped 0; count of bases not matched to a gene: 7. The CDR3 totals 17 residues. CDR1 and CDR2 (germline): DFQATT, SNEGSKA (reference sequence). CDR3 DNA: TGCAGTGCTAGAGGTACCGGGACTAGCGGGCCCTCCTACGAGCAGTACTTC. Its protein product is CSARGTGTSGPSYEQYF.

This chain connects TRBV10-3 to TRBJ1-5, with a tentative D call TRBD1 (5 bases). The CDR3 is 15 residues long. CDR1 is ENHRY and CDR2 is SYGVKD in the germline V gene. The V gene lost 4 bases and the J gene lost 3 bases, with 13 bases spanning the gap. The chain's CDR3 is CAISVSSGNNQPQHF. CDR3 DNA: TGTGCCATCAGTGTCTCCTCAGGGAACAATCAGCCCCAGCATTTT.

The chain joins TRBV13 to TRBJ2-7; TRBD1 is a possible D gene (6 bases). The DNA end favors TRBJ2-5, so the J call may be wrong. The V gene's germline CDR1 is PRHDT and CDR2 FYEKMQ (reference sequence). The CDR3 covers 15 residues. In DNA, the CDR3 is TGTGCCAGCAGCTTAGGAGTCAGGGGCCGAAAGACCCAGTACTTC. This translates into CASSLGVRGRKTQYF.

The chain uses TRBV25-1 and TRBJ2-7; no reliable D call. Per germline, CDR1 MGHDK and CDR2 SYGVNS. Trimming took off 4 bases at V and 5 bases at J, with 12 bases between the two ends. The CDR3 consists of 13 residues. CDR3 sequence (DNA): TGTGCCAGCAGTGGCCCGGGCATCCACGAGCAGTACTTC. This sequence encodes CASSGPGIHEQYF.

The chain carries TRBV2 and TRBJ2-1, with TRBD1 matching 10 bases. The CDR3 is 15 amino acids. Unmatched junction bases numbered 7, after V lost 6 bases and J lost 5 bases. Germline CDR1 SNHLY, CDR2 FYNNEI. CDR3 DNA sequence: TGTGCCAGCAGAGCAGACAGGGGGCGAAACAATGAGCAGTTCTTC. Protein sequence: CASRADRGRNNEQFF.

CDR3 protein: CASRRLKEDNEQFF. CDR3 DNA sequence: TGTGCCAGCAGGCGCCTGAAGGAGGACAATGAGCAGTTCTTC. The rearrangement links TRBV12-3 or TRBV12-4 to TRBJ2-1; D is perhaps TRBD2 (5 bases). The length of the CDR3 is 14 residues. V lost 6 bases to trimming and J lost 5 bases, with 14 bases between them.

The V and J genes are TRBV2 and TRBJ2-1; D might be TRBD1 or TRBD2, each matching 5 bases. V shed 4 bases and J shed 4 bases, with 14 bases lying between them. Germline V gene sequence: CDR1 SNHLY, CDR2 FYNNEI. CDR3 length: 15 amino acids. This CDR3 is CASSVWGSKYNEQFF. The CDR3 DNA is TGTGCCAGCAGTGTGTGGGGGTCAAAGTACAATGAGCAGTTCTTC.

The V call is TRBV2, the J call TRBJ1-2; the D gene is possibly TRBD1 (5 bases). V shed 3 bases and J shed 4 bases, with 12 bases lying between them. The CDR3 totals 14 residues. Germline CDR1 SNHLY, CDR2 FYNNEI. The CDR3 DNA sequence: TGTGCCAGCAGTGAGGGAAAGGGGTTCTATGGCTACACCTTC. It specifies CASSEGKGFYGYTF.

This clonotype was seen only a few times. CDR3 coding DNA: TGCGCCAGCAGCTTGGCCGGACTAGTTCAAGAGACCCAGTACTTC. Protein product: CASSLAGLVQETQYF. This chain links TRBV5-1 with TRBJ2-5; 7 bases align to TRBD2. Germline CDR1 is SGHRS and CDR2 is YFSETQ. V gave up 0 bases and J gave up 2 bases; unmatched junction bases: 4. The CDR3 has 15 amino acids.

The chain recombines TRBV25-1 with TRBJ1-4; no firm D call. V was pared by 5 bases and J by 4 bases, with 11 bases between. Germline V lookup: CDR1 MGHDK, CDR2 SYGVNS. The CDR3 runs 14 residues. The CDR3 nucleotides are TGTGCCAGCAGTCGAGGAGGGAATAATGAAAAACTGTTTTTT. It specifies CASSRGGNNEKLFF.

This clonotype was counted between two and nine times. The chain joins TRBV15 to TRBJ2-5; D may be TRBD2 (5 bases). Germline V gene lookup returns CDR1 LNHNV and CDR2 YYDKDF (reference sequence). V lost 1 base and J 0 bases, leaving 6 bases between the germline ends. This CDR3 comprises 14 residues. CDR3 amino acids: CATSRAGYQETQYF. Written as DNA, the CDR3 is TGTGCCACCAGCAGAGCGGGGTACCAAGAGACCCAGTACTTC.

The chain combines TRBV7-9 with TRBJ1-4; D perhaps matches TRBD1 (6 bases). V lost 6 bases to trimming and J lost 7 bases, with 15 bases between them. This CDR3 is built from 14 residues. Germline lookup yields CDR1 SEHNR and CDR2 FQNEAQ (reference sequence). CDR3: CASSTLGAREKLFF. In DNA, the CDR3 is TGTGCCAGCAGTACACTGGGGGCGCGTGAAAAACTGTTTTTT.

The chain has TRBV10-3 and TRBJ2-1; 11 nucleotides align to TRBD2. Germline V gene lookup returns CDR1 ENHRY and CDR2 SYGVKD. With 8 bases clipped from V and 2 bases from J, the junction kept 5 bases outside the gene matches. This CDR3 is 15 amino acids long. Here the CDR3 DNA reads TGTGCCATCTCCAAACTAGCGGGGGCCTACAATGAGCAGTTCTTC. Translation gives CAISKLAGAYNEQFF.

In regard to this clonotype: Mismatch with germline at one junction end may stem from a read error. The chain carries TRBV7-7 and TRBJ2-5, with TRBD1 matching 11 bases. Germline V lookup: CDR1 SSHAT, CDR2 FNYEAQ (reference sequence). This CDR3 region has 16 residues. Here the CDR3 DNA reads TGTGCTAGCAGCTTAGGTCGAGGACAGGGGGCCGAGACCCAGTACTTC. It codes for CASSLGRGQGAETQYF.

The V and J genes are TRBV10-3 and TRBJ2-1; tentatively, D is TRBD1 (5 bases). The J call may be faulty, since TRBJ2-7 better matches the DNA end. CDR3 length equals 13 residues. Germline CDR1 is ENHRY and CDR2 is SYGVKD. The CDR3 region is CAIKGHGYYEQYF. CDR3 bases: TGTGCCATCAAGGGGCACGGATACTACGAGCAGTACTTC.

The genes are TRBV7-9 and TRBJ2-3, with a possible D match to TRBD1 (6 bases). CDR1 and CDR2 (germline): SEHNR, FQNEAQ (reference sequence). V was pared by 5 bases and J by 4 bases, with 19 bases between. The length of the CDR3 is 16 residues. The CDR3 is CASSPTRGTGPDTQYF. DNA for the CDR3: TGTGCCAGCAGCCCCACCCGGGGAACAGGGCCAGATACGCAGTATTTT.

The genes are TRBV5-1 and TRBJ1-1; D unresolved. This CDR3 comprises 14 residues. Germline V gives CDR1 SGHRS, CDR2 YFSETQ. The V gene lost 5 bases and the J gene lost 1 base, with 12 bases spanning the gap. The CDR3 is CASRDGSWNTEAFF. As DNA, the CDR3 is TGCGCCAGCAGAGACGGGTCGTGGAACACTGAAGCTTTCTTT.

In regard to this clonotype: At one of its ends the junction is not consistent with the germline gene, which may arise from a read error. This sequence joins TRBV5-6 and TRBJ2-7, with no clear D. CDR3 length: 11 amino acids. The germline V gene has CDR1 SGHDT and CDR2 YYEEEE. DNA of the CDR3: TGTGTCAGCAGCTTCGGCTACGAGCAGTACTTC. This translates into CVSSFGYEQYF.

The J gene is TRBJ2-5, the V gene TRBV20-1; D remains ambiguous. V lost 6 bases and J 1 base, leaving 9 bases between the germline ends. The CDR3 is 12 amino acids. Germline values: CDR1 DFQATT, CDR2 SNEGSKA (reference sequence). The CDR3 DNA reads TGCAGTGCCCCTACTGTCCAAGAGACCCAGTACTTC. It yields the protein CSAPTVQETQYF.

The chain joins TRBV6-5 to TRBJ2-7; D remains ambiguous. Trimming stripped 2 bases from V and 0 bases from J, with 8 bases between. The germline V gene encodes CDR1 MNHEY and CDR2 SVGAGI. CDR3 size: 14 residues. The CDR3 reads CASSYGRYSYEQYF. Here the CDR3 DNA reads TGTGCCAGCAGTTACGGGCGGTACTCCTACGAGCAGTACTTC.

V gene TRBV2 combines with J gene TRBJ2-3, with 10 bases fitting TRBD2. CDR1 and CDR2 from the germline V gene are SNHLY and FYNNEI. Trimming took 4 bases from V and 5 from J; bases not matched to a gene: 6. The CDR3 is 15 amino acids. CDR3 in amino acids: CASSVASGRIDTQYF. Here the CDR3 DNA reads TGTGCCAGCAGTGTCGCTAGCGGGAGAATAGATACGCAGTATTTT.

In DNA form, the CDR3 reads TGTGCCAGCAGCCAAAACCCGGGACAGGGCTACACCTTC. Translating it yields CASSQNPGQGYTF. V usage is TRBV9 and J usage is TRBJ1-2; 7 bases align to TRBD1. CDR1 is SGDLS and CDR2 is YYNGEE in the germline V gene. The CDR3 has 13 residues. V lost 4 bases and J lost 8; bases outside the gene matches: 8.

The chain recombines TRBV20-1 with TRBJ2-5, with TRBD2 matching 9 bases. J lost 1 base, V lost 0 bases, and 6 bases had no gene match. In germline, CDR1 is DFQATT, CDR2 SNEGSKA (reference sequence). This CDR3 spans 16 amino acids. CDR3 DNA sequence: TGCAGTGCTAGAGATTGGACTAGCGTGACCCAAGAGACCCAGTACTTC. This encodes CSARDWTSVTQETQYF.

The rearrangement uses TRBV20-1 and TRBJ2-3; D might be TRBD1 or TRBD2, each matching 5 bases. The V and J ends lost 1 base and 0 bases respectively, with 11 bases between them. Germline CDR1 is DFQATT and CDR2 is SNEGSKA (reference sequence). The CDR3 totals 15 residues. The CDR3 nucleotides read TGCAGTGCTAGAGCGGGGACCACGAGCACAGATACGCAGTATTTT. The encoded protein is CSARAGTTSTDTQYF.